This T cell receptor beta chain was retrieved from a study of T cell repertoires in cytomegalovirus infection. CDR1 is SGHTA, CDR2 FQGNSA, per germline. The ends lost 2 bases at V and 2 bases at J; junction bases unmatched: 2. CDR3 length: 15 amino acids. Using its own MiXCR run on the reads, TCRdb lists one record per CDR3 protein. The data show 450,000 to 650,000 distinct CDR3 sequences, with around 40% seen just once and around 46% held by the top ten. Turning to this clonotype: No antigen is known for it.

Findings and caveats of the study: CMV-specific TCR beta clonotypes restricted by HLA-C dominated the ex vivo response.

The rearrangement links TRBV7-2 to TRBJ2-1; 8 nucleotides match TRBD1. The source of this sequence is a human donor in good health (CMV status not recorded). Some clones in this sample may be carry-over from other donors' samples. Specimen: cultured PBMCs, collected from culture after CMV antigen stimulation. CDR3 DNA sequence: TGTGCCAGCAGCTTACAGGGGGCACCCTACAATGAGCAGTTCTTC. Translating gives CASSLQGAPYNEQFF.